This record covers a single T cell receptor (beta chain). The data were taken from a study of T cell changes during pregnancy in multiple sclerosis. Sequenced by immunoSEQ multiplex PCR; TCRdb stores in-frame clones only, minus some. Here the sample spans approximately 59,000 clones, about 93% being singletons. The TCR sequence derives from a female donor in good health, enrolled as a control in a pregnancy study. The sequences come from peripheral blood, collected in the third trimester of pregnancy.

CDR3 coding DNA: TGCGCCAGCAGCGCACAGGGGACGAACACTGAAGCTTTCTTT. Residues: CASSAQGTNTEAFF. The chain recombines TRBV5-1 with TRBJ1-1; TRBD1 aligns across 7 bases. The J segment lost 1 base and the V segment lost 4 bases, leaving 4 bases of the junction unmatched. CDR1 SGHRS and CDR2 YFSETQ come from the germline V gene. The CDR3 is 14 residues long.